This T cell receptor (beta chain) was sequenced in a study of post-analysis software for immune sequencing data. About the research overall: There were relapsing-remitting, secondary progressive and progressive-relapsing multiple sclerosis among the disease courses included. Whole-study findings and limits: Patients showed TRBV5-6, TRBV5-1 and TRBV20-1 among a few TRBV segments more frequent than in controls. The authors found that F measure strongly co-clustered same-batch samples. Multiple sclerosis was associated with a significant reduction in normalized Chao1 diversity relative to controls.

The authors incorporated unique molecular identifiers into the TCR beta cDNA libraries. The source material, about 0.9 to 10 million T cells, gave rise to about 460,000 cDNA molecules. TCRdb itself ran the PCR reads through MiXCR, one entry per CDR3 protein. The table has 150,000 to 200,000 distinct CDR3 sequences, around 30% seen once. This clonotype was seen only a few times. Its antigen is not known. Being one base from a much bigger clone, this may be a read error. Trimming left V 3 bases short and J 2 bases short, with 12 bases between. Germline CDR1 and CDR2: SGHRS and YFSETQ. The CDR3 has 14 amino acids.

The chain joins TRBV5-1 to TRBJ2-7; D perhaps matches TRBD2 (5 bases). This sequence was found in a girl between 10 and 17 years old with multiple sclerosis. Material: blood. This CDR3 is CASSWGDGTYEQYF. CDR3 nucleotide sequence: TGCGCCAGCAGCTGGGGAGACGGGACCTACGAGCAGTACTTC.